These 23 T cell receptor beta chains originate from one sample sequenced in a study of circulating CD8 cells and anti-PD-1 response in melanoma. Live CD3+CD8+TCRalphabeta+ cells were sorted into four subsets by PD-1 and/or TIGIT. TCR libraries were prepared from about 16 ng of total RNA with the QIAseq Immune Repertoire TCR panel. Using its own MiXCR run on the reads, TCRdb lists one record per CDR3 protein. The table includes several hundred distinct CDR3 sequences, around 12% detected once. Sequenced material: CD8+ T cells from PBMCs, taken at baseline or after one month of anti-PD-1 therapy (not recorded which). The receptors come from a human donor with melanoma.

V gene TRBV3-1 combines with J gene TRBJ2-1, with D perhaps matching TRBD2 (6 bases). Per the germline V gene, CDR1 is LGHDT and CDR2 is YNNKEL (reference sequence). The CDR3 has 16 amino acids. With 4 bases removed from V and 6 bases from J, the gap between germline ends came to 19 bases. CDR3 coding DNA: TGTGCCAGCAGCCTCGTACCGTCCACTAGCTCCAATGAGCAGTTCTTC. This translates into CASSLVPSTSSNEQFF.

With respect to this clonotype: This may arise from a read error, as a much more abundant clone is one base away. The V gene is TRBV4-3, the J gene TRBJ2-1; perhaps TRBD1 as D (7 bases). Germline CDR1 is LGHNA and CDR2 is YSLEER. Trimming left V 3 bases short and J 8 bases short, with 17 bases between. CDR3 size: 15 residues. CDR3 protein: CASSHLRGEDDEQFF. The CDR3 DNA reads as TGCGCCAGCAGCCATCTCAGGGGGGAAGACGATGAGCAGTTCTTC.

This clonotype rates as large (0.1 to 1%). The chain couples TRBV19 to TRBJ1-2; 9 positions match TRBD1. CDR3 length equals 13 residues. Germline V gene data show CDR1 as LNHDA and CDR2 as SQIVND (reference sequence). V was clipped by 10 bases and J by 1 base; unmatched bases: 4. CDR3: CATTGGLNYGYTF. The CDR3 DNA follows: TGTGCCACGACAGGGGGGCTTAACTATGGCTACACCTTC.

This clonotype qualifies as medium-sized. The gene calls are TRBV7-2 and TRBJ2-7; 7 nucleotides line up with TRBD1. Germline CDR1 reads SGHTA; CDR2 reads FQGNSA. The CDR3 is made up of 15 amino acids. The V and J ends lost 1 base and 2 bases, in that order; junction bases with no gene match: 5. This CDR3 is CASSLVGGSAYEQYF. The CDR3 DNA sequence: TGTGCCAGCAGCTTAGTAGGGGGCTCCGCCTACGAGCAGTACTTC.

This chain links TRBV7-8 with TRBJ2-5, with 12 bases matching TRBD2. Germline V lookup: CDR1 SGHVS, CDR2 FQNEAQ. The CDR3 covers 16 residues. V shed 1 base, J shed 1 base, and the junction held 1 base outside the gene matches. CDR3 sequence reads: CASSLGTSGAQETQYF. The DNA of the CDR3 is TGTGCCAGCAGCTTAGGGACTAGCGGGGCCCAAGAGACCCAGTACTTC. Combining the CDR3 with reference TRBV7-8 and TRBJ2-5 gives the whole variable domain GAGVSQSPRYKVAKRGQDVALRCDPISGHVSLFWYQQALGQGPEFLTYFQNEAQLDKSGLPSDRFFAERPEGSVSTLKIQRTQQEDSAVYLCASSLGTSGAQETQYFGPGTRLLVL.

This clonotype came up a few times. CDR3 loop: CAKRADHPIADTQYF. CDR3 nucleotides: TGTGCCAAGAGGGCTGACCACCCCATAGCAGATACGCAGTATTTT. The V call is TRBV19, the J call TRBJ2-3, with D maybe TRBD2 (5 bases). The germline CDR1 and CDR2 sequences are LNHDA and SQIVND (reference sequence). V gave up 10 bases and J gave up 4 bases, with 21 bases separating them. This CDR3 has 15 residues.

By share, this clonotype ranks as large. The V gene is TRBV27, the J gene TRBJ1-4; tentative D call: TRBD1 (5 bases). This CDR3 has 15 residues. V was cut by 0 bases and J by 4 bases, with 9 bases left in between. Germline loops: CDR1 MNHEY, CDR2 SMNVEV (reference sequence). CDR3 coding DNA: TGTGCCAGCAGTTTATCCGGGACCTATAATGAAAAACTGTTTTTT. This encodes CASSLSGTYNEKLFF.

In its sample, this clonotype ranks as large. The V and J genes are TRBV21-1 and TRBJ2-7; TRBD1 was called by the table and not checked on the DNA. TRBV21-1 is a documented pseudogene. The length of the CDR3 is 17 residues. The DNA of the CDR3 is TGTGCCAGCAGCAAAGCGCCCTACAGGGGGCGAGGGTACGAGCAGTACTTC. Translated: CASSKAPYRGRGYEQYF.

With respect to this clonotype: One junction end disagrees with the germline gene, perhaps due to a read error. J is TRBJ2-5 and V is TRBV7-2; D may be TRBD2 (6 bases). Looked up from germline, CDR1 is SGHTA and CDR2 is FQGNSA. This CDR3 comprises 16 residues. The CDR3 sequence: CASNLAPRGAQETQYF. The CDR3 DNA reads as TGTGCCAGCAACTTAGCGCCCCGCGGGGCCCAAGAGACCCAGTACTTC.

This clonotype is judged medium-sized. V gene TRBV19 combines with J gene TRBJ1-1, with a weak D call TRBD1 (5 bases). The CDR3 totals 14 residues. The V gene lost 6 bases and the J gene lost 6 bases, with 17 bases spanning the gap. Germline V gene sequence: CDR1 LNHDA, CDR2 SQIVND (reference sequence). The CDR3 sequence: CASSPRVPGSEAFF. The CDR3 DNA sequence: TGTGCCAGTAGCCCACGAGTCCCAGGGTCTGAAGCTTTCTTT. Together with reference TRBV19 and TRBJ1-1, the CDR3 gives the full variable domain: DGGITQSPKYLFRKEGQNVTLSCEQNLNHDAMYWYRQDPGQGLRLIYYSQIVNDFQKGDIAEGYSVSREKKESFPLTVTSAQKNPTAFYLCASSPRVPGSEAFFGQGTRLTVV.

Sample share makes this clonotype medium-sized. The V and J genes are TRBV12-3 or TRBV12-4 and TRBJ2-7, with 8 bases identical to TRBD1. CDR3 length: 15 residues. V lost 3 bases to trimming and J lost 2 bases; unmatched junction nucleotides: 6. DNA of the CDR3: TGTGCCAGCAGTTTTGACAGGGGCCCCACCTACGAGCAGTACTTC. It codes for CASSFDRGPTYEQYF.

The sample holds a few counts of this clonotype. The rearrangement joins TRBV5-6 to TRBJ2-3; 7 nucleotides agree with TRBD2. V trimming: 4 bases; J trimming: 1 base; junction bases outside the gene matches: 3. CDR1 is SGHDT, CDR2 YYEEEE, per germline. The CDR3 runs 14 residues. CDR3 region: CASSRRGGTDTQYF. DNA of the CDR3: TGTGCCAGCAGCCGACGGGGGGGCACAGATACGCAGTATTTT.

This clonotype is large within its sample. This CDR3 is CSVRGGSETQYF. The CDR3 DNA reads TGCAGCGTGCGGGGGGGGAGCGAGACCCAGTACTTC. The genes are TRBV29-1 and TRBJ2-5, with TRBD2 matching over 9 bases. Losses at the gene ends were 6 bases for V and 5 bases for J; bases not matched to a gene: 4. The CDR3 contains 12 residues. The germline CDR1 and CDR2 sequences are SQVTM and ANQGSEA.

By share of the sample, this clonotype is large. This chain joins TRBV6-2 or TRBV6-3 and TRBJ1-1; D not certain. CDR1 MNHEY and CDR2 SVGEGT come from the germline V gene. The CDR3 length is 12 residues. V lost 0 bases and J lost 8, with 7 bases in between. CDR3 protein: CASSYSIGEAFF. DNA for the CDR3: TGTGCCAGCAGTTACTCGATCGGAGAAGCTTTCTTT.

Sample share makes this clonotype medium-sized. CDR3 in amino acids: CASSVGLAGADEQFF. DNA for the CDR3: TGTGCCAGCAGCGTCGGACTAGCGGGGGCGGATGAGCAGTTCTTC. The V call is TRBV7-3, the J call TRBJ2-1; the match to TRBD2 covers 13 bases. CDR1 and CDR2 from the germline V gene are SGHTA and FQGTGA. V shed 5 bases and J 8 bases; nucleotides not matched to a gene: 6. The CDR3 totals 15 residues.

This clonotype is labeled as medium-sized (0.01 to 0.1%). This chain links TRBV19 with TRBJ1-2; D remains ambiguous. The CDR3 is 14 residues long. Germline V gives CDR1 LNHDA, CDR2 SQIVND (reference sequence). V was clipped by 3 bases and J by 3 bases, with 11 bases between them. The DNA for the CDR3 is TGTGCCAGTAGTATCGGCCCGATCTACTATGGCTACACCTTC. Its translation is CASSIGPIYYGYTF.

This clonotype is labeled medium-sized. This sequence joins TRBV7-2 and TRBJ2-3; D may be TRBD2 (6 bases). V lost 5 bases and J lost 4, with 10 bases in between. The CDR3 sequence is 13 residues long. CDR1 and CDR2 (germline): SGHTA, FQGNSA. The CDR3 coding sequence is TGTGCCAGCAGCCGGGCTAGCGCAGATACGCAGTATTTT. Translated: CASSRASADTQYF. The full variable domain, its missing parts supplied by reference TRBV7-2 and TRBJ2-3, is GAGVSQSPSNKVTEKGKDVELRCDPISGHTALYWYRQSLGQGLEFLIYFQGNSAPDKSGLPSDRFSAERTGGSVSTLTIQRTQQEDSAVYLCASSRASADTQYFGPGTRLTVL.

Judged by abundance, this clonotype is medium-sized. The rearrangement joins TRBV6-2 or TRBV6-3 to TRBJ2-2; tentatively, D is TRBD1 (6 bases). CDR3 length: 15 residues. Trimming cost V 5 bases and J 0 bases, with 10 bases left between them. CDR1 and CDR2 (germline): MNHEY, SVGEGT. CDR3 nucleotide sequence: TGTGCCAGCAGTCTTCAGGGGACGAACACCGGGGAGCTGTTTTTT. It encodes CASSLQGTNTGELFF.

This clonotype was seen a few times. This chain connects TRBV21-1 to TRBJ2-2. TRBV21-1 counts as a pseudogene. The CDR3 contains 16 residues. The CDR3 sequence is CASSKDKGTGTGELFF. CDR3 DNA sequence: TGTGCCAGCAGCAAAGATAAGGGAACGGGCACCGGGGAGCTGTTTTTT.

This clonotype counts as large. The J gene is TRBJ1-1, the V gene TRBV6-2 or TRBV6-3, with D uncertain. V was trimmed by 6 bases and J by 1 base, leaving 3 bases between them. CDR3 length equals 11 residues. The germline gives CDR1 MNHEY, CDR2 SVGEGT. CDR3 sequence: CASRENTEAFF. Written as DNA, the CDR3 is TGTGCCAGCAGAGAGAACACTGAAGCTTTCTTT.

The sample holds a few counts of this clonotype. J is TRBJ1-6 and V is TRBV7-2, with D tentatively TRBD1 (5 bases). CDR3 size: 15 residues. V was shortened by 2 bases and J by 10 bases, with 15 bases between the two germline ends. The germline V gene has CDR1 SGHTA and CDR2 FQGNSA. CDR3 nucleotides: TGTGCCAGCAGCTTATTACCTGAGGGGAGGTCACCCCTCCACTTT. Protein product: CASSLLPEGRSPLHF.

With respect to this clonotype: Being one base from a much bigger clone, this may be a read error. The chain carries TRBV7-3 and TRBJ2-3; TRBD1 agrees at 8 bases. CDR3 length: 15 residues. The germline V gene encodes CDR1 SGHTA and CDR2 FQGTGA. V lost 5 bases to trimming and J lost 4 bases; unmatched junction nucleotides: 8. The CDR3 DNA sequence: TGTGCCAGCAGCCTACAGGGGGACAACGCAGATACGCAGTATTTT. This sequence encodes CASSLQGDNADTQYF.

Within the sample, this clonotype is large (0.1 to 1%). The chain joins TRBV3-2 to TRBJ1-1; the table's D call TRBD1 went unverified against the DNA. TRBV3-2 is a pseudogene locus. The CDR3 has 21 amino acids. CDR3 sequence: CASSHAGASQGNLLSNTEAFF. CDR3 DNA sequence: TGTGCCAGCAGCCACGCAGGGGCATCACAGGGCAACCTCTTATCGAACACTGAAGCTTTCTTT.